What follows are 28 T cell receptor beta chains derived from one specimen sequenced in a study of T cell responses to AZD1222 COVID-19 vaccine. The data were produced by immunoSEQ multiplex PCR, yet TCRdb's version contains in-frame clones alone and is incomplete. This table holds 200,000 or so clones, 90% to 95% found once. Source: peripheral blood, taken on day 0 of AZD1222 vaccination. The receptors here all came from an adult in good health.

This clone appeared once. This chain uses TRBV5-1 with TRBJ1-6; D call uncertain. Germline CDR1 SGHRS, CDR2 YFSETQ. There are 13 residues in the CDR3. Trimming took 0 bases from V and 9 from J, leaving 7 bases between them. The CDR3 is CASSLEEFSPLHF. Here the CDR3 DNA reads TGCGCCAGCAGCTTGGAGGAGTTTTCACCCCTCCACTTT.

The CDR3 DNA follows: TGTGCCAGCAGTCCGACAGGGGGCGAGCCCATCAATGAGCAGTTCTTC. The encoded protein is CASSPTGGEPINEQFF. This chain links TRBV28 with TRBJ2-1, with 10 bases lining up with TRBD1. V lost 5 bases to trimming and J lost 6 bases; unmatched junction nucleotides: 10. The CDR3 has 16 residues. Germline-derived CDR1 and CDR2 are MDHEN and SYDVKM.

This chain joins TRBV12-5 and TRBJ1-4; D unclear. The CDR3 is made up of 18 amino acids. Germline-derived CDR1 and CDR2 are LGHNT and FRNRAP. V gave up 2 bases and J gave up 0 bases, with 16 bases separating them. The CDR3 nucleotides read TGTGCTAGTGGTTTGCCCGGTCGGGGAGGCGCAACTAATGAAAAACTGTTTTTT. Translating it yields CASGLPGRGGATNEKLFF.

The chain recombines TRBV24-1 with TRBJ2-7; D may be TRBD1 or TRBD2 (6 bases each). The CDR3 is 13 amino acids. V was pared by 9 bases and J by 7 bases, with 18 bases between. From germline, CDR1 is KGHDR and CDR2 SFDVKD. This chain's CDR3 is CATVPGGAVEQYF. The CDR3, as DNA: TGTGCCACCGTCCCCGGGGGCGCGGTGGAGCAGTACTTC.

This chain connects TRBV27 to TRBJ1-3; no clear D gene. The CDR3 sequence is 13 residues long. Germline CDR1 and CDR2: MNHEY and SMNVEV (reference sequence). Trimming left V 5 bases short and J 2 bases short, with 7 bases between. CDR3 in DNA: TGTGCCAGCAGTGAGGGTCCTGGAAACACCATATATTTT. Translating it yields CASSEGPGNTIYF.

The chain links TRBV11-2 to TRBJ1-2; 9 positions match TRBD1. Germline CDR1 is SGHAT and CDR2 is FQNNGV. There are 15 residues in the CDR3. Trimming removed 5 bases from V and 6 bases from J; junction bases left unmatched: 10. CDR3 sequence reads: CASSHNKDRGHGYTF. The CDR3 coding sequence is TGTGCCAGCAGCCATAACAAGGACAGGGGCCATGGCTACACCTTC.

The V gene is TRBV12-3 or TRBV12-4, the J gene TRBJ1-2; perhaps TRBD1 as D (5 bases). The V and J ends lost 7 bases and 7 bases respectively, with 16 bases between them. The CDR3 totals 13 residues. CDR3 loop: CASTLLRGIGYTF. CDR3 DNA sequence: TGTGCCAGCACCCTCCTACGGGGGATTGGCTACACCTTC.

The chain's CDR3 is CASSQAAGGPPEQYF. The CDR3 nucleotides are TGTGCCAGCAGCCAAGCGGCGGGAGGGCCCCCCGAGCAGTACTTC. The chain combines TRBV4-2 with TRBJ2-7, with 9 positions matching TRBD2. CDR3 length: 15 residues. V lost 1 base to trimming and J lost 6 bases; unmatched junction nucleotides: 7. Germline CDR1 is LGHNA and CDR2 is YNFKEQ.

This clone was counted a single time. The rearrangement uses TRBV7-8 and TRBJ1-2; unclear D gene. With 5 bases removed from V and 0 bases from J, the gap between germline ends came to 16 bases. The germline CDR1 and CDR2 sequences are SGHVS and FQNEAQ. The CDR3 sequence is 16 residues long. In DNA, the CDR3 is TGTGCCAGCAGCCCCCAGGCCAGCAGAGCTAACTATGGCTACACCTTC. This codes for CASSPQASRANYGYTF. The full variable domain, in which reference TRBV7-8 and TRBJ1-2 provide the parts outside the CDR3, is GAGVSQSPRYKVAKRGQDVALRCDPISGHVSLFWYQQALGQGPEFLTYFQNEAQLDKSGLPSDRFFAERPEGSVSTLKIQRTQQEDSAVYLCASSPQASRANYGYTFGSGTRLTVV.

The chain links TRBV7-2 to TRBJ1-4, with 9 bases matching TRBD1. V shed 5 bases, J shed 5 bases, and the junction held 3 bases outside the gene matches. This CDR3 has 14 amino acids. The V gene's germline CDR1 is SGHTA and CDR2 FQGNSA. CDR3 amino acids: CASSPGQGNEKLFF. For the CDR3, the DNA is TGTGCCAGCAGCCCCGGACAGGGGAATGAAAAACTGTTTTTT.

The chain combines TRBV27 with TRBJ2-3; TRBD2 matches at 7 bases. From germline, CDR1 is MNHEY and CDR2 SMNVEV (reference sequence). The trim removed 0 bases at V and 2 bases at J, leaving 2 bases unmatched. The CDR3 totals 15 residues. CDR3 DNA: TGTGCCAGCAGTTTATCAGCGGGGTTCACAGATACGCAGTATTTT. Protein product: CASSLSAGFTDTQYF.

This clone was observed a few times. DNA of the CDR3: TGTGCCAGCAGATACAGGGGGAACAATCAGCCCCAGCATTTT. Its translation: CASRYRGNNQPQHF. The chain is built from TRBV5-8 and TRBJ1-5, with 8 bases matching TRBD1. Germline V gene data show CDR1 as SGHTS and CDR2 as YDEGEE. Germline trimming cut 5 bases from V and 3 bases from J; bases unmatched to any gene: 4. The CDR3 has 14 residues.

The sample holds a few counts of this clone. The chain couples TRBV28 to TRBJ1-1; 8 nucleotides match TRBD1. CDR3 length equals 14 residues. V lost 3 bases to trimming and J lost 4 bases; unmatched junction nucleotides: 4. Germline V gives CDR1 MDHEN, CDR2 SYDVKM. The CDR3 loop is CASSFRGRGTEAFF. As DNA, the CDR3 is TGTGCCAGCAGTTTCAGGGGGCGAGGCACTGAAGCTTTCTTT.

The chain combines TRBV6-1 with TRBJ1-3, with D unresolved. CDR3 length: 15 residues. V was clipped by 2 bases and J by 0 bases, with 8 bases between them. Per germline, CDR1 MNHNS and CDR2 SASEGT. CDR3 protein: CASSESWISGNTIYF. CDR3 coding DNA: TGTGCCAGCAGTGAAAGCTGGATCTCTGGAAACACCATATATTTT.

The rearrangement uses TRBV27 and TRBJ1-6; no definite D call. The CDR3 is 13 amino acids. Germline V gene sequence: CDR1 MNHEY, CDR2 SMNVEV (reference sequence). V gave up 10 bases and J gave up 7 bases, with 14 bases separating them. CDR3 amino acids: CAIGLNGNSPLHF. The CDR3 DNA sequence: TGTGCCATCGGACTCAACGGGAATTCACCCCTCCACTTT.

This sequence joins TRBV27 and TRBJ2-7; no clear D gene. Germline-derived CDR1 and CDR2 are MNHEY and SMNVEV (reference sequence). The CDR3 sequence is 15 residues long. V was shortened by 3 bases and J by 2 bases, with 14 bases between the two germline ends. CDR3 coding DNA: TGTGCCAGCAGTTTTCAGGCGTCCTACGCCTACGAGCAGTACTTC. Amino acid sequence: CASSFQASYAYEQYF.

The CDR3 protein is CASSSQVNTEAFF. The DNA of the CDR3 is TGTGCCAGCAGCTCGCAAGTGAACACTGAAGCTTTCTTT. This chain links TRBV7-2 with TRBJ1-1; no reliable D call. This CDR3 spans 13 amino acids. V was pared by 4 bases and J by 0 bases, with 6 bases between. In germline, CDR1 is SGHTA, CDR2 FQGNSA.

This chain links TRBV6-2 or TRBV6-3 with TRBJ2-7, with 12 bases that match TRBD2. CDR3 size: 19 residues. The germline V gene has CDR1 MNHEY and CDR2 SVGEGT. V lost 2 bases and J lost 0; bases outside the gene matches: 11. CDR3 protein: CASSYGSPWGLAGSYEQYF. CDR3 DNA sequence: TGTGCCAGCAGTTACGGATCGCCCTGGGGACTAGCGGGCTCCTACGAGCAGTACTTC.

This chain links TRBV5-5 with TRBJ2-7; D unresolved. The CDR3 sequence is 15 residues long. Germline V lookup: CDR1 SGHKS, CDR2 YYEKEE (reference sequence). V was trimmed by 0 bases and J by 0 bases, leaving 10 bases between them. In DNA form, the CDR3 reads TGTGCCAGCAGCTTGGTGGCAGTAAGCTCCTACGAGCAGTACTTC. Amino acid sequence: CASSLVAVSSYEQYF.

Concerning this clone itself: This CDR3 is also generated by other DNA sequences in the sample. The CDR3 DNA reads TGTGCCAGCAGCCAAGTCCCCTACGAGCAGTACTTC. It yields the protein CASSQVPYEQYF. The chain employs TRBV14 and TRBJ2-7; no definite D call. The length of the CDR3 is 12 residues. Trimming pared 1 base from V and 2 bases from J, leaving 3 bases between. CDR1 is SGHDN and CDR2 is FVKESK in the germline V gene.

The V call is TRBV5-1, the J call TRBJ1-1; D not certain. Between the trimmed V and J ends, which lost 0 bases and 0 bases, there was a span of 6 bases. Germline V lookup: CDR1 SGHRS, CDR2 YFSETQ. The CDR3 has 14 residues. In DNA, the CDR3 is TGCGCCAGCAGCTTGGGCAGCCTGAACACTGAAGCTTTCTTT. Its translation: CASSLGSLNTEAFF.

CDR3 coding DNA: TGTGCCTGGAAGGGGCAGTACTATGGCTACACCTTC. It specifies CAWKGQYYGYTF. This chain links TRBV30 with TRBJ1-2; a possible D gene is TRBD1 (5 bases). The CDR3 consists of 12 residues. The V end was cut by 4 bases, the J end by 3 bases, with 9 bases between. Germline CDR1 GTSNPN, CDR2 SVGIG (reference sequence). Combining the CDR3 with reference TRBV30 and TRBJ1-2 gives the whole variable domain SQTIHQWPATLVQPVGSPLSLECTVEGTSNPNLYWYRQAAGRGLQLLFYSVGIGQISSEVPQNLSASRPQDRQFILSSKKLLLSDSGFYLCAWKGQYYGYTFGSGTRLTVV.

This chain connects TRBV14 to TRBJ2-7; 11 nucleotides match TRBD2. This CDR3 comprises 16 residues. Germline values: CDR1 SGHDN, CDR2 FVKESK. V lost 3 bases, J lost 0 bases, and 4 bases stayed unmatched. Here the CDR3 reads CASSQITSGSSYEQYF. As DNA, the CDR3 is TGTGCCAGCAGCCAGATTACTAGCGGGAGCTCCTACGAGCAGTACTTC. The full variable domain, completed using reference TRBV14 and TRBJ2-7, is EAGVTQFPSHSVIEKGQTVTLRCDPISGHDNLYWYRRVMGKEIKFLLHFVKESKQDESGMPNNRFLAERTGGTYSTLKVQPAELEDSGVYFCASSQITSGSSYEQYFGPGTRLTVT.

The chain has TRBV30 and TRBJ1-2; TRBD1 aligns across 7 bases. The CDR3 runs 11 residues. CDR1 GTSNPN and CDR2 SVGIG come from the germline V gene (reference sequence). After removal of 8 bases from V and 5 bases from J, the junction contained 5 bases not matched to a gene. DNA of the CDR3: TGTGCCCAGTCGGGACAGTATGGCTACACCTTC. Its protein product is CAQSGQYGYTF.

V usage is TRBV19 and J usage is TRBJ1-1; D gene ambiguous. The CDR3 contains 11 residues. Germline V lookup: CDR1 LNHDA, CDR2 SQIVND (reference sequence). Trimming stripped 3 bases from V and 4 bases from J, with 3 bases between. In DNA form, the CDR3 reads TGTGCCAGTAGTATTGCCACTGAAGCTTTCTTT. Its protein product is CASSIATEAFF.

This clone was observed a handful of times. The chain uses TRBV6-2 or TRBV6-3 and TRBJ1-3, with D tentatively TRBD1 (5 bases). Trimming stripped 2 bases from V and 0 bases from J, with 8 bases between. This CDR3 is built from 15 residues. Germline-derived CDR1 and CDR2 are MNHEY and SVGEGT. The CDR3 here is CASSYDSTSGNTIYF. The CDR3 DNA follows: TGTGCCAGCAGTTACGACAGCACCTCTGGAAACACCATATATTTT.

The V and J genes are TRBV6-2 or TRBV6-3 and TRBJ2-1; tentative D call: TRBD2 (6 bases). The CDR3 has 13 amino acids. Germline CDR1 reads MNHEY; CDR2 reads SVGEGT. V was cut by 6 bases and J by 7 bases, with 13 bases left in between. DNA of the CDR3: TGTGCCAGCAGCACGGGAGAGAAGAATGAGCAGTTCTTC. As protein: CASSTGEKNEQFF.

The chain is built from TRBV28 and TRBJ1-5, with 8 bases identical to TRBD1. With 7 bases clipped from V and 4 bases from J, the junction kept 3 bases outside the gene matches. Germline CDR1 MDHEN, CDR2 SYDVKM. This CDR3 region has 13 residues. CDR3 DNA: TGTGCCAGCAAAGACAGGGGTAATCAGCCCCAGCATTTT. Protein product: CASKDRGNQPQHF.